The sequence of this T cell receptor beta chain was determined in a study of vaccination and CD4 T cells after COVID-19. Sequenced with the Oncomine TCR Beta short-read assay was DNA taken from cultured CD4+ T cells. TCRdb redid the calling of the PCR reads with MiXCR, one entry per CDR3 protein. The data contain 9,100 or so distinct CDR3 sequences, about half of them singletons. Points on this clonotype: The target antigen is unknown.

Treatment specified: approximately 11-day PBMC culture with coronavirus spike peptide pools or control peptides (ViraFEST assay). Samples of CD4+ T cells were obtained from the unexposed donor before the COVID-19 pandemic (2011-2018). Antigen-specific T cells were expanded with peptide pools by ViraFEST, and TCRs were then sequenced. The germline gives CDR1 MRHNA, CDR2 SNTAGT. CDR3 length: 15 residues. The V end was cut by 4 bases, the J end by 8 bases, with 18 bases between. V and J are TRBV6-4 and TRBJ2-4; possible D gene TRBD2, 7 bases. The sample was CD4+ T cells from blood, cultured in vitro. The receptor was derived from a human donor in good health. The CDR3 DNA sequence: TGTGCCAGCAGTGCGCGCGGGGGCCCCGGGGACATTCAGTACTTC. Encoded protein: CASSARGGPGDIQYF.